This TCR beta chain was retrieved from a study of T cell responses to AZD1222 COVID-19 vaccine. Study outcomes and limitations: Baseline seropositivity occurred in only a handful of AZD1222 recipients. The repertoires were collected only after the peak T cell response.

Points on this clone: The antigen remains undetermined.

Produced via immunoSEQ multiplex PCR; TCRdb's table is partial and in-frame only. The sample has about 150,000 clones; 90% to 95% are singletons. The CDR3 covers 15 residues. Germline V gene lookup returns CDR1 SGDLS and CDR2 YYNGEE. Trimming at V came to 2 bases and at J to 5 bases, leaving 9 bases not matched to a gene. Sequenced here: peripheral blood, sampled on day 0 of AZD1222 vaccination. The source of this sequence is an adult in good health. The J gene is TRBJ2-5, the V gene TRBV9; 7 nucleotides align to TRBD2. This CDR3 reads CASSVGTIAEETQYF. CDR3 coding DNA: TGTGCCAGCAGCGTTGGGACTATCGCTGAGGAGACCCAGTACTTC.